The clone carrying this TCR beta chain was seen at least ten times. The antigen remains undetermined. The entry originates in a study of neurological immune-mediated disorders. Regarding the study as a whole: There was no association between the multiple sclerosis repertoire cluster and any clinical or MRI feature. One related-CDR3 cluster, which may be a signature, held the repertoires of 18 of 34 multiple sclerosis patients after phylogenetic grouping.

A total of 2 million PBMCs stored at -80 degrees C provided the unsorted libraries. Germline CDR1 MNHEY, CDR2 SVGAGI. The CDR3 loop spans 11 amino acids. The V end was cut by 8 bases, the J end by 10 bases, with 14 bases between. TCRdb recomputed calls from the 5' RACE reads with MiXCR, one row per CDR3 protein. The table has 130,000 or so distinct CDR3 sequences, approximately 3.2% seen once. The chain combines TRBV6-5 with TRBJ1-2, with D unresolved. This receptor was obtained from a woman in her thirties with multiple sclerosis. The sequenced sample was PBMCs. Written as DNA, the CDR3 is TGTGCCAGCTCACCCGGGTGGTTCTACACCTTC. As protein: CASSPGWFYTF.